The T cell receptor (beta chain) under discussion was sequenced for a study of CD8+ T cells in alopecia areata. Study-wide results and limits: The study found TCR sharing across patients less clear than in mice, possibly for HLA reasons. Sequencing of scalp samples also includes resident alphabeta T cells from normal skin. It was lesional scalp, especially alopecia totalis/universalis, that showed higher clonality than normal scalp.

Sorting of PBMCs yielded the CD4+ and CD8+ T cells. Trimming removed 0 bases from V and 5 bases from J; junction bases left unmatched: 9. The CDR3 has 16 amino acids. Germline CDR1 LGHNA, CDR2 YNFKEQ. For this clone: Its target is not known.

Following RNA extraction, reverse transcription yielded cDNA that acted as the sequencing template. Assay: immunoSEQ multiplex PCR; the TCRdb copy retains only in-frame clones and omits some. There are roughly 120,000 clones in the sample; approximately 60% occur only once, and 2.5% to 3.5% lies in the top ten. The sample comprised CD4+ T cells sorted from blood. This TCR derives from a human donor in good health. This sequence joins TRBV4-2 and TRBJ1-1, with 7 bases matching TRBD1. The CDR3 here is CASSQEYNRGRTEAFF. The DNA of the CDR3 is TGTGCCAGCAGCCAAGAATATAACAGGGGAAGGACTGAAGCTTTCTTT.